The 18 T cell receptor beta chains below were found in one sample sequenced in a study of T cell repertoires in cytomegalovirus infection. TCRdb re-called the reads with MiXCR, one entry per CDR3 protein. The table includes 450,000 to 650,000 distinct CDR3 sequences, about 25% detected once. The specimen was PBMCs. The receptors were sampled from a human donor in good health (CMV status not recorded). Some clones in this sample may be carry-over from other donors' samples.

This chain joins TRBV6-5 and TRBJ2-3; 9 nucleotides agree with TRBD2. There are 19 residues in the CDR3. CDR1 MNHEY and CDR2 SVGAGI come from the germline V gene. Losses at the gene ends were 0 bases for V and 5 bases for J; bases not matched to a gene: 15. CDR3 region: CASSYSKGSGSIRGDTQYF. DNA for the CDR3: TGTGCCAGCAGTTACTCGAAGGGTAGCGGGAGTATCCGGGGAGATACGCAGTATTTT.

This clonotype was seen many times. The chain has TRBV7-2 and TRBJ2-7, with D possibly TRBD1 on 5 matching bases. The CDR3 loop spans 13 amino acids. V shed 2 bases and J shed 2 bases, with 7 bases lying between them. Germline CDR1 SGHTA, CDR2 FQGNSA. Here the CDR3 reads CASSLTGTYEQYF. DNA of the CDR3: TGTGCCAGCAGCTTAACAGGCACCTACGAGCAGTACTTC.

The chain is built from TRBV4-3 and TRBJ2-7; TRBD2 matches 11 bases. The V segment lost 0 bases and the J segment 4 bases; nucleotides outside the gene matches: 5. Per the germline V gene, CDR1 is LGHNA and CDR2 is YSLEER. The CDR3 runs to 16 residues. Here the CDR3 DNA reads TGCGCCAGCAGCCAAGAACTAGCGGGAGTGAGTTACGAGCAGTACTTC. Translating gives CASSQELAGVSYEQYF.

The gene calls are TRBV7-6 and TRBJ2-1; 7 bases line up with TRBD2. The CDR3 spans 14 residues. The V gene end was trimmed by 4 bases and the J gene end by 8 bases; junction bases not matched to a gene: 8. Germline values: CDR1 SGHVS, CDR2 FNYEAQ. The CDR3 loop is CASSSNPGGDEQFF. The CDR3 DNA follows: TGTGCCAGCAGCTCGAACCCGGGAGGCGATGAGCAGTTCTTC.

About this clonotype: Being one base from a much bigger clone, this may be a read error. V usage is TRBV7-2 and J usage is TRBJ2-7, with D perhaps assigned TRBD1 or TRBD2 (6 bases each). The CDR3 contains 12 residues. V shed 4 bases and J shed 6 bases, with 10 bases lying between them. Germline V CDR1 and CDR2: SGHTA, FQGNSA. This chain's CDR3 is CASSSQGGEQYV. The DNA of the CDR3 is TGTGCCAGCAGCTCACAGGGAGGCGAGCAGTACGTC.

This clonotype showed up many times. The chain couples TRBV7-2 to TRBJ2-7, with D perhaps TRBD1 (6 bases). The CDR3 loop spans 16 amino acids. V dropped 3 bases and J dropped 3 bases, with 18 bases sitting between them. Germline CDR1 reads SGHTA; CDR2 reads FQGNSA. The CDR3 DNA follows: TGTGCCAGCAGCTTCACGAGACAGGAACAGCGCTACGAGCAGTACTTC. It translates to CASSFTRQEQRYEQYF.

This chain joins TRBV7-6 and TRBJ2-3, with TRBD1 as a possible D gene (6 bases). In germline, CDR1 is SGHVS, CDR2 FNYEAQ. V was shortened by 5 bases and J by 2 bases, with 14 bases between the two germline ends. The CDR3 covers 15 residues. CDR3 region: CASSARGAVTDTQYF. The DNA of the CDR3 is TGTGCCAGCAGCGCCAGGGGAGCGGTCACAGATACGCAGTATTTT.

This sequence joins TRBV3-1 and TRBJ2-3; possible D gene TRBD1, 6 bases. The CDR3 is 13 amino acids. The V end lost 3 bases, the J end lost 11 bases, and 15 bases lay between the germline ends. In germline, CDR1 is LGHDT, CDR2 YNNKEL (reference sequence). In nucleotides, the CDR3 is TGTGCCAGCAGCCAGGCTCGGGACACTGAGCAGTATTTT. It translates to CASSQARDTEQYF.

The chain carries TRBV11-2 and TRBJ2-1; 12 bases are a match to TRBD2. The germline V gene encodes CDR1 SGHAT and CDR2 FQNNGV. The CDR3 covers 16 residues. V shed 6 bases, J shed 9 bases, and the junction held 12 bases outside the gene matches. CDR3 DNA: TGTGCCAGCAGACCCAGGACTAGCGGGACCGCGGTTGAGCAGTTCTTC. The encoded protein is CASRPRTSGTAVEQFF. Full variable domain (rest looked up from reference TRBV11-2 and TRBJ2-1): EAGVAQSPRYKIIEKRQSVAFWCNPISGHATLYWYQQILGQGPKLLIQFQNNGVVDDSQLPKDRFSAERLKGVDSTLKIQPAKLEDSAVYLCASRPRTSGTAVEQFFGPGTRLTVL.

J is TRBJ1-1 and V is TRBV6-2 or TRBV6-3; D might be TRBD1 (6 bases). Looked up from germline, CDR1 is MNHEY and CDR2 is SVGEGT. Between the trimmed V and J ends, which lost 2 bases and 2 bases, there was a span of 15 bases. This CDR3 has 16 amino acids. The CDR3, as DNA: TGTGCCAGCAGTTACGACCTTGAAGGGGGAAACACTGAAGCTTTCTTT. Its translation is CASSYDLEGGNTEAFF.

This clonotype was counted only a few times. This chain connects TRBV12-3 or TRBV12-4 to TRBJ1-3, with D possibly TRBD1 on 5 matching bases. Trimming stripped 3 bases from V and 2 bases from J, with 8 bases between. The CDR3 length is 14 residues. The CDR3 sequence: CASSFGGTGNTIYF. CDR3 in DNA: TGTGCCAGCAGTTTTGGGGGGACTGGAAACACCATATATTTT.

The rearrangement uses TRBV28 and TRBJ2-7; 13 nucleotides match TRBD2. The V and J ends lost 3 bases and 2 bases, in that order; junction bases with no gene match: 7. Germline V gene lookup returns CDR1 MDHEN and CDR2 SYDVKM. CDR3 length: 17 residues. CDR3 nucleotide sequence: TGTGCCAGCAGTTTCTGGACTAGCGGGAGTGAACCCTACGAGCAGTACTTC. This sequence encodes CASSFWTSGSEPYEQYF.

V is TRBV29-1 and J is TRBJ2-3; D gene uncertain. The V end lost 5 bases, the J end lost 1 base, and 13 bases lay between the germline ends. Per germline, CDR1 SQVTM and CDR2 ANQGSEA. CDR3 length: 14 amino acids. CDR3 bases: TGCAGCGTTACAAGTCACCAGGGCACAGATACGCAGTATTTT. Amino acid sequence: CSVTSHQGTDTQYF.

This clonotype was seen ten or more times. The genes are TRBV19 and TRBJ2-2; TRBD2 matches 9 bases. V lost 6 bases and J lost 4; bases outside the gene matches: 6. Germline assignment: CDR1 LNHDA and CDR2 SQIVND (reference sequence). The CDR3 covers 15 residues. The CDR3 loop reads CASRVIAGVTGELFF. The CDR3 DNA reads TGTGCCAGTAGGGTCATAGCGGGGGTCACCGGGGAGCTGTTTTTT.

The CDR3 region is CASSLVRGETGEQFF. The CDR3 nucleotides are TGTGCCAGCAGTTTAGTCCGGGGTGAGACCGGTGAGCAGTTCTTC. The chain carries TRBV12-3 or TRBV12-4 and TRBJ2-1; D is perhaps TRBD2 (5 bases). The CDR3 sequence is 15 residues long. Trimming removed 1 base from V and 9 bases from J, with 16 bases in between.

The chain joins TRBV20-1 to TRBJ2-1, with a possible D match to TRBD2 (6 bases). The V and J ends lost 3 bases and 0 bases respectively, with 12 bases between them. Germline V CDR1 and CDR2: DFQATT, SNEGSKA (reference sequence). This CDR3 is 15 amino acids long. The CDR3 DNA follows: TGCAGTGCTAGCGGGACTCGAAGCTCCTACAATGAGCAGTTCTTC. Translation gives CSASGTRSSYNEQFF.

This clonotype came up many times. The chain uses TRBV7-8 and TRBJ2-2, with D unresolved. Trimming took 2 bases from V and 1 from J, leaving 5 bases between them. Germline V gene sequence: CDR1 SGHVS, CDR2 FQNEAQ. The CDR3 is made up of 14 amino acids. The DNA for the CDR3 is TGTGCCAGCAGCTTAACGGAGAACACCGGGGAGCTGTTTTTT. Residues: CASSLTENTGELFF.

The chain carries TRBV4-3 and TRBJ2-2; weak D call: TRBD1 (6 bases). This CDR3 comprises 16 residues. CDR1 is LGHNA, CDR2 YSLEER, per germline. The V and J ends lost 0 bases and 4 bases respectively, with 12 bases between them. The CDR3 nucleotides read TGCGCCAGCAGCCAAGATGGGGGCAGGGGCACCGGGGAGCTGTTTTTT. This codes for CASSQDGGRGTGELFF.